A selection of T cell receptor beta chains follows, all from one sample in a study of blood T cell repertoires in COVID-19. Produced via immunoSEQ multiplex PCR; TCRdb's table is partial and in-frame only. The table includes 65,000 to 90,000 clones, 87% detected once. The sequencing input was peripheral blood. The receptors were gathered from a man aged 25 to 45 with acute or convalescent COVID-19. CDR3s include the opening cysteine and the closing phenylalanine or tryptophan.

v_call,j_call,cdr3_aa
TRBV7-2,TRBJ2-2,CASSPGTSGRARGELFF
TRBV14,TRBJ2-5,CASSPFGTPQETQYF
TRBV11-2,TRBJ2-2,CASSSSGVTGELFF
TRBV5-4,TRBJ1-2,CASSEGDYGYTF
TRBV2,TRBJ1-1,CASDNGNTEAFF
TRBV28,TRBJ2-7,CASSSTQGPNEQYF
TRBV24-1,TRBJ2-3,CATSESGTGELGTQYF
TRBV7-9,TRBJ2-1,CASSYRTSVVNEQFF
TRBV9,TRBJ2-6,CASSESGQGIVGANVLTF
TRBV6-5,TRBJ2-7,CASDKKAVHPYEQYF
TRBV4-3,TRBJ1-2,CASSVRLDDGYTF
TRBV30,TRBJ1-6,CASREESNSPLHF
TRBV5-1,TRBJ2-7,CASSGTGGAAFHEQYF
TRBV28,TRBJ1-6,CASSATEDLHF
TRBV28,TRBJ2-3,CASKPTGGTDTQYF
TRBV25-1,TRBJ1-4,CASSPSRRHCFF
TRBV19,TRBJ2-1,CATGLAGGSIRTEQFF
TRBV4-1,TRBJ2-1,CASSQDVGGGPYEQFF
TRBV19,TRBJ1-4,CASSIGSETGKLFF
TRBV5-1,TRBJ2-3,CASSLGTTYDTQYF
TRBV7-8,TRBJ2-5,CASRGTSGSGTQYF
TRBV27,TRBJ1-3,CASSLRLAGGNTIYF
TRBV6-2/TRBV6-3,TRBJ2-7,CASSYSGLAGVEQYF
TRBV9,TRBJ2-3,CASSVLRTGDTDTQYF
TRBV6-5,TRBJ1-2,CASRLQGTDGYTF
TRBV5-1,TRBJ2-2,CASSLLTSGGGTGELFF
TRBV7-6,TRBJ2-3,CASSRGQVASTDTQYF
TRBV9,TRBJ2-7,CASSPTGLGSEQYF